The T cell receptor (beta chain) under discussion was sequenced for a study of cytomegalovirus exposure and HLA in healthy donors. Germline V gives CDR1 SGHDT, CDR2 YYEEEE. The CDR3 covers 15 residues. The V segment lost 4 bases and the J segment 6 bases; nucleotides outside the gene matches: 8. All donors participated as healthy donors of bone marrow. On this clone itself: Its antigen is unidentified.

Study-wide results and limits: Several of the most significant clusters appeared, in a later analysis, to be linked to common viral pathogens. Listed as cytomegalovirus-associated were 164 TCR beta chains. HLA alleles showed associations with about 17,000 TCR beta sequences in a later analysis, at a 0.05 false discovery rate.

Researchers ran the PCR with 60 Vbeta and 13 Jbeta primers. Some clones are missing from TCRdb's copy, which holds only in-frame ones; the method was immunoSEQ multiplex PCR. The repertoire includes about 200,000 clones, around 80% of them detected once, and 0.85% to 1.4% sits in the top ten. The sample comprised PBMCs. This TCR was sampled from a middle-aged woman in good health and CMV-seronegative. The chain has TRBV5-6 and TRBJ2-2, with 8 bases identical to TRBD1. CDR3 residues: CASSPTGEVAGELFF. CDR3 in DNA: TGTGCCAGCAGCCCGACAGGGGAAGTCGCCGGGGAGCTGTTTTTT.